Listed below are T cell receptor beta chains from one sample, sequenced in a study of memory B cells and T cells in multiple sclerosis. Sequencing used immunoSEQ multiplex PCR; TCRdb keeps in-frame clones, though not all of them. The repertoire holds tens of thousands of clones, with approximately 85% as singletons. These receptors lack a known antigen. The source material was PBMCs from blood kept in culture. These receptors came from a human donor with multiple sclerosis. Each CDR3 is given with its conserved first and last residue. The D gene is left open where the match is weak. Only part of the rows carry a size: once, few, many, or a class if the clone is expanded.

v_gene: TRBV2; j_gene: TRBJ2-7; d_gene: TRBD1; abundance: NA; CDR3nt: TGTGCCAGCAGTGGACAGGGGGCTAGCTCCTACGAGCAGTACTTC; CDR3aa: CASSGQGASSYEQYF
v_gene: TRBV5-1; j_gene: TRBJ2-3; d_gene: NA; abundance: few; CDR3nt: TGCGCCAGCAGCAACACAGATACGCAGTATTTT; CDR3aa: CASSNTDTQYF
v_gene: TRBV5-4; j_gene: TRBJ2-1; d_gene: TRBD2; abundance: NA; CDR3nt: TGTGCCAGCAGCCACCTTAGCGGGAGCTCCTACAATGAGCAGTTCTTC; CDR3aa: CASSHLSGSSYNEQFF
v_gene: TRBV6-1; j_gene: TRBJ1-2; d_gene: NA; abundance: NA; CDR3nt: TGTGCCAGCATCGAGGCGCGGGACTATGGCTACACCTTC; CDR3aa: CASIEARDYGYTF
v_gene: TRBV9; j_gene: TRBJ1-1; d_gene: TRBD1; abundance: NA; CDR3nt: TGTGCCAGCAGCCCCACCGGGACAGGGGGCGCAGAAGCTTTCTTT; CDR3aa: CASSPTGTGGAEAFF
v_gene: TRBV7-2; j_gene: TRBJ2-4; d_gene: NA; abundance: NA; CDR3nt: TGTGCCAGCAGCTTAGAACCCCGGGTTCAGTACTTC; CDR3aa: CASSLEPRVQYF
v_gene: TRBV28; j_gene: TRBJ2-1; d_gene: NA; abundance: NA; CDR3nt: TGTGCCAGCAGTTCCCTAATGGGGGCGCGCGATGAGCAGTTCTTC; CDR3aa: CASSSLMGARDEQFF
v_gene: TRBV5-1; j_gene: TRBJ2-7; d_gene: NA; abundance: once; CDR3nt: TGCGCCAGCAGCTTGGGATACGAGCAGTACTTC; CDR3aa: CASSLGYEQYF
v_gene: TRBV4-1; j_gene: TRBJ1-2; d_gene: NA; abundance: NA; CDR3nt: TGCGCCAGCAGCCAAGATCAGGGCGCTCACTATGGCTACACCTTC; CDR3aa: CASSQDQGAHYGYTF
v_gene: TRBV28; j_gene: TRBJ1-4; d_gene: NA; abundance: NA; CDR3nt: TGTGCCAGCAGTACCCGGGGCTCACAGACTAATGAAAAACTGTTTTTT; CDR3aa: CASSTRGSQTNEKLFF
v_gene: TRBV5-8; j_gene: TRBJ2-7; d_gene: NA; abundance: once; CDR3nt: TGTGCCAGCAGCTTGTTCTGGGCCGGGTTAGTTACCTACGAGCAGTACTTC; CDR3aa: CASSLFWAGLVTYEQYF
v_gene: TRBV27; j_gene: TRBJ1-2; d_gene: TRBD1; abundance: NA; CDR3nt: TGTGCCAGCAGAATCAACAGGGGGCATGGCTACACCTTC; CDR3aa: CASRINRGHGYTF
v_gene: TRBV10-1; j_gene: TRBJ2-5; d_gene: TRBD2; abundance: NA; CDR3nt: TGCGCCAGCAACCACACTAGCGGGGGGGACGAAGAGACCCAGTACTTC; CDR3aa: CASNHTSGGDEETQYF
v_gene: TRBV6-1; j_gene: TRBJ1-2; d_gene: TRBD1; abundance: NA; CDR3nt: TGTGCCAGCAGAGACAGGGGTGTGTATGGCTACACCTTC; CDR3aa: CASRDRGVYGYTF
v_gene: TRBV6-6; j_gene: TRBJ2-2; d_gene: NA; abundance: NA; CDR3nt: TGTGCCAGCAGTTACCGGTTGACAGGGAACACCGGGGAGCTGTTTTTT; CDR3aa: CASSYRLTGNTGELFF
v_gene: TRBV28; j_gene: TRBJ2-3; d_gene: NA; abundance: NA; CDR3nt: TGTGCCAGCAGTTCTCCAACCAATACGCAGTATTTT; CDR3aa: CASSSPTNTQYF
v_gene: TRBV5-5; j_gene: TRBJ2-4; d_gene: NA; abundance: NA; CDR3nt: TGTGCCAGCAGCTTGGGGGCGCTCCTAAACATTCAGTACTTC; CDR3aa: CASSLGALLNIQYF
v_gene: TRBV10-3; j_gene: TRBJ1-2; d_gene: NA; abundance: NA; CDR3nt: TGTGCCATCAGCGATAGAACAGGGAGCGGCTATGGCTACACCTTC; CDR3aa: CAISDRTGSGYGYTF
v_gene: TRBV4-2; j_gene: TRBJ2-7; d_gene: NA; abundance: once; CDR3nt: TGTGCCAGCAGCCAACGGCAGGGATCACCCTACGAGCAGTACTTC; CDR3aa: CASSQRQGSPYEQYF
v_gene: TRBV5-4; j_gene: TRBJ1-1; d_gene: TRBD1; abundance: NA; CDR3nt: TGTGCCAGCAGCTACACACTAGCAGACAGGGGAGCTTTCTTT; CDR3aa: CASSYTLADRGAFF
v_gene: TRBV19; j_gene: TRBJ1-5; d_gene: NA; abundance: NA; CDR3nt: TGTGCCAGTAGTATGGCGGGGATAGAAAATCAGCCCCAGCATTTT; CDR3aa: CASSMAGIENQPQHF
v_gene: TRBV10-3; j_gene: TRBJ2-5; d_gene: TRBD1; abundance: once; CDR3nt: TGTGCCAGCGGGACAGGGGGAGCGGAGACCCAGTACTTC; CDR3aa: CASGTGGAETQYF
v_gene: TRBV2; j_gene: TRBJ1-6; d_gene: NA; abundance: NA; CDR3nt: TGTGCCAGAGGGACGTCTAATTCACCCCTCCACTTT; CDR3aa: CARGTSNSPLHF
v_gene: TRBV29-1; j_gene: TRBJ1-4; d_gene: NA; abundance: once; CDR3nt: TGCAGCGTTGGGGGGGGGCGAAATGATGAAAAACTGTTTTTT; CDR3aa: CSVGGGRNDEKLFF
v_gene: TRBV9; j_gene: TRBJ1-2; d_gene: NA; abundance: NA; CDR3nt: TGTGCCAGCAGCCCCTTGGGGACACAAGTTAACTATGGCTACACCTTC; CDR3aa: CASSPLGTQVNYGYTF
v_gene: TRBV11-2; j_gene: TRBJ2-5; d_gene: NA; abundance: few; CDR3nt: TGTGCCAGCAGCTTAGAAGAGACCCAGTACTTC; CDR3aa: CASSLEETQYF
v_gene: TRBV5-1; j_gene: TRBJ2-7; d_gene: TRBD1; abundance: NA; CDR3nt: TGCGCCAGCAGCCCCTGGGGTGGACAGGGGCAAGGGCAGTACTTC; CDR3aa: CASSPWGGQGQGQYF
v_gene: TRBV2; j_gene: TRBJ2-7; d_gene: TRBD1; abundance: NA; CDR3nt: TGTGCCAGCAGGAGACAGGGGGGGTTCTACGAGCAGTACTTC; CDR3aa: CASRRQGGFYEQYF
v_gene: TRBV9; j_gene: TRBJ1-3; d_gene: NA; abundance: NA; CDR3nt: TGTGCCAGCAATACGGTCGGAAACACCATATATTTT; CDR3aa: CASNTVGNTIYF
v_gene: TRBV2; j_gene: TRBJ2-7; d_gene: NA; abundance: NA; CDR3nt: TGTGCCAGCAGTAGGTACGAGCAGTACTTC; CDR3aa: CASSRYEQYF
v_gene: TRBV28; j_gene: TRBJ2-1; d_gene: NA; abundance: once; CDR3nt: TGTGCCAGCGGTGGGACCCCGGGCCATGAGCAGTTCTTC; CDR3aa: CASGGTPGHEQFF
v_gene: TRBV14; j_gene: TRBJ2-5; d_gene: NA; abundance: NA; CDR3nt: TGTGCCAGCAGCCAAGATAGGATTCGGGAGACCCAGTACTTC; CDR3aa: CASSQDRIRETQYF
v_gene: TRBV10-2; j_gene: TRBJ1-1; d_gene: TRBD1; abundance: NA; CDR3nt: TGCGCCAGCAGTGAGACTTCCAGGGGGGATGAAGCTTTCTTT; CDR3aa: CASSETSRGDEAFF
v_gene: TRBV27; j_gene: TRBJ2-1; d_gene: TRBD2; abundance: few; CDR3nt: TGTGCCAGCAGCCGCGGGACTAGCGGGTATAGCTCCTACAATGAGCAGTTCTTC; CDR3aa: CASSRGTSGYSSYNEQFF
v_gene: TRBV11-2; j_gene: TRBJ2-1; d_gene: TRBD2; abundance: NA; CDR3nt: TGTGCCAGCAGCTTATTTAGCGGGGTGAATAATGAGCAGTTCTTC; CDR3aa: CASSLFSGVNNEQFF
v_gene: TRBV4-2; j_gene: TRBJ1-2; d_gene: TRBD1; abundance: NA; CDR3nt: TGTGCCAGCAGCCAAGGGGGGGACAGGTTCTATGGCTACACCTTC; CDR3aa: CASSQGGDRFYGYTF
v_gene: TRBV5-1; j_gene: TRBJ2-1; d_gene: NA; abundance: NA; CDR3nt: TGCGCCAGCGGAGGGACTCTCAATGAGCAGTTCTTC; CDR3aa: CASGGTLNEQFF
v_gene: TRBV27; j_gene: TRBJ1-5; d_gene: NA; abundance: NA; CDR3nt: TGTGCCAGCAGCGCTCAGGGAATTAGCAATCAGCCCCAGCATTTT; CDR3aa: CASSAQGISNQPQHF
v_gene: TRBV28; j_gene: TRBJ1-5; d_gene: NA; abundance: once; CDR3nt: TGTGCCAGCAGCAAAGGACAGACTAGCAATCAGCCCCAGCATTTT; CDR3aa: CASSKGQTSNQPQHF
v_gene: TRBV10-3; j_gene: TRBJ2-1; d_gene: TRBD2; abundance: once; CDR3nt: TGTGCCATCAGTGGGACTAGCGTTACCAATGAGCAGTTCTTC; CDR3aa: CAISGTSVTNEQFF
v_gene: TRBV19; j_gene: TRBJ1-1; d_gene: NA; abundance: few; CDR3nt: TGTGCCAGTAGTTGGGGGGGCACTGAAGCTTTCTTT; CDR3aa: CASSWGGTEAFF
v_gene: TRBV11-3; j_gene: TRBJ2-1; d_gene: TRBD2; abundance: NA; CDR3nt: TGTGCCAGCAGCTTAGCTAGCGGGAGGGCGGATGAGCAGTTCTTC; CDR3aa: CASSLASGRADEQFF
v_gene: TRBV7-2; j_gene: TRBJ1-2; d_gene: TRBD1; abundance: NA; CDR3nt: TGTGCCAGCAGCTTGTCGGGACAGAACTATGGCTACACCTTC; CDR3aa: CASSLSGQNYGYTF
v_gene: TRBV9; j_gene: TRBJ2-1; d_gene: NA; abundance: NA; CDR3nt: TGTGCCAGCAGCCTAGGTAATGAGCAGTTCTTC; CDR3aa: CASSLGNEQFF
v_gene: TRBV11-3; j_gene: TRBJ1-6; d_gene: TRBD1; abundance: few; CDR3nt: TGTGCCAGCAGCCAAGGGCAGGGGGACAATTCACCCCTCCACTTT; CDR3aa: CASSQGQGDNSPLHF
v_gene: TRBV19; j_gene: TRBJ2-3; d_gene: TRBD2; abundance: few; CDR3nt: TGTGCCAGTAGTATGTCCTTAGCGGGCGAAGATACGCAGTATTTT; CDR3aa: CASSMSLAGEDTQYF
v_gene: TRBV19; j_gene: TRBJ1-5; d_gene: TRBD1; abundance: few; CDR3nt: TGTGCCAGTAGTACCGACAGGGAGAGCAATCAGCCCCAGCATTTT; CDR3aa: CASSTDRESNQPQHF
v_gene: TRBV27; j_gene: TRBJ2-5; d_gene: NA; abundance: NA; CDR3nt: TGTGCCAGCGGATTAAACAATGGGGAGACCCAGTACTTC; CDR3aa: CASGLNNGETQYF
v_gene: TRBV4-1; j_gene: TRBJ1-5; d_gene: NA; abundance: NA; CDR3nt: TGCGCCAGCAGCCGCGACCCCGGACAGAATAGCAATCAGCCCCAGCATTTT; CDR3aa: CASSRDPGQNSNQPQHF
v_gene: TRBV28; j_gene: TRBJ1-4; d_gene: NA; abundance: NA; CDR3nt: TGTGCCAGCAGTTTGGGAGGGGCAACTAATGAAAAACTGTTTTTT; CDR3aa: CASSLGGATNEKLFF
v_gene: TRBV27; j_gene: TRBJ1-4; d_gene: NA; abundance: NA; CDR3nt: TGTGCCAGCAGCCCCCTGGGTCGGGGGGCTGCTAATGAAAAACTGTTTTTT; CDR3aa: CASSPLGRGAANEKLFF
v_gene: TRBV29-1; j_gene: TRBJ1-1; d_gene: TRBD1; abundance: NA; CDR3nt: TGCAGCGTTGTGTTGGACAGGGGGTACACTGAAGCTTTCTTT; CDR3aa: CSVVLDRGYTEAFF
v_gene: TRBV25-1; j_gene: TRBJ1-6; d_gene: NA; abundance: NA; CDR3nt: TGTGCCAGCAGCGAGAGCTCCTATAATTCACCCCTCCACTTT; CDR3aa: CASSESSYNSPLHF